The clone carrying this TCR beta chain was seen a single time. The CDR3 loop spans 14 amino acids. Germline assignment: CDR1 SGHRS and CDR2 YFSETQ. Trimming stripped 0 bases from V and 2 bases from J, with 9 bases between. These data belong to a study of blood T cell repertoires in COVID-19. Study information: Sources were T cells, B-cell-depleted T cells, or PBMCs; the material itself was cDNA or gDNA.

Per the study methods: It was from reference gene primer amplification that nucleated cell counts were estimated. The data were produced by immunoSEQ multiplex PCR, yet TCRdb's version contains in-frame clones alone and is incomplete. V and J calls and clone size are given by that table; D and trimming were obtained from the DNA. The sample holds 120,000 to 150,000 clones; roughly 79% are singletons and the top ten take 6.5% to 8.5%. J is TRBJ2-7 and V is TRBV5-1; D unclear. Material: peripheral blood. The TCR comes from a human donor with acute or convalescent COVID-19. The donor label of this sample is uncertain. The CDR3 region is CASSLEAATYEQYF. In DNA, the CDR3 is TGCGCCAGCAGCTTGGAGGCAGCGACCTACGAGCAGTACTTC.